This TCR beta chain was obtained from a study of blood T cell repertoires in COVID-19. Across the study: From T cells, B-cell-depleted T cells, or PBMCs came the material, which was cDNA or gDNA.

Germline loops: CDR1 SGHRS, CDR2 YFSETQ. Trimming removed 1 base from V and 6 bases from J; junction bases left unmatched: 6. CDR3 length: 15 residues. Original methodology: Cell counts per sample came from amplifying reference gene primers. The assay was immunoSEQ multiplex PCR, and TCRdb's table has in-frame clones only and misses some. V, J and clone size are taken as reported in that table, and D and trimming were inferred from the DNA itself. The table includes 180,000 or so clones, over 75% detected once. What was sequenced was peripheral blood. This TCR came from a human donor with active or convalescent COVID-19. The donor label of this sample is uncertain. The V call is TRBV5-1, the J call TRBJ2-7; 11 nucleotides agree with TRBD2. CDR3 amino acids: CASSLTGLAGGEQYF. In DNA, the CDR3 is TGCGCCAGCAGCTTGACGGGGCTAGCGGGAGGCGAGCAGTACTTC.